This T cell receptor (beta chain) was identified in a study of chemoradiotherapy in HPV16-positive cancers. Study-wide context: Candidate HPV-specific clones and shared TCR motifs came from a couple of HPV16-positive patients.

Details on this clone: Its antigen is currently unknown.

This table comes from immunoSEQ multiplex PCR, and its TCRdb copy is limited to in-frame clones, with some not included. The repertoire holds around 6,200 clones, with roughly 80% as singletons. Study-wide results and limits: Candidate HPV-specific clones and E7-related TCR motifs grew in tumor during treatment. HPV-specific T cells were functionally defined from only a couple of HPV16-positive patients. In HPV16-positive patients, HPV-responsive T-cell expansion tracked better recurrence-free survival.

Germline lookup yields CDR1 MGHRA and CDR2 YSYEKL. The CDR3 is made up of 16 amino acids. V lost 4 bases to trimming and J lost 0 bases; unmatched junction nucleotides: 6. This chain links TRBV4-1 with TRBJ2-1; 7 bases match TRBD2. The sample was tumor tissue, taken from a patient who underwent chemoradiotherapy. The sequence was obtained from a human donor with HPV-associated anogenital cancer. CDR3 residues: CASSPSLANSYNEQFF. CDR3 sequence (DNA): TGCGCCAGCAGCCCCTCACTAGCGAACTCCTACAATGAGCAGTTCTTC.